Below, one T cell receptor (beta chain) is given with its context. Its antigen is unidentified. These data belong to a study of human versus mouse CDR3 diversity and MHC coevolution. Findings and caveats of the study: Human CDR3s averaged more deletions and insertions than mouse CDR3s.

Sorting isolated naive CD4 T cells lacking CD45RO and expressing CD62L. TCRdb keeps only in-frame clones here, not all; method: immunoSEQ multiplex PCR. Of about 73,000 clones listed, roughly 92% are singletons. The germline V gene encodes CDR1 MNHEY and CDR2 SMNVEV (reference sequence). This CDR3 has 15 residues. V was trimmed by 4 bases and J by 0 bases, leaving 10 bases between them. The receptor was isolated from a person between 25 and 70 years old in good health. The sample comprised naive CD4+ T cells from blood. Subset noted: CD45RO-negative CD62L-positive naive CD4 T cells. The J gene is TRBJ1-5, the V gene TRBV27; no reliable D call. The CDR3 DNA reads TGTGCCAGCAGTTCCCCCTTAGATAGCAATCAGCCCCAGCATTTT. This codes for CASSSPLDSNQPQHF.